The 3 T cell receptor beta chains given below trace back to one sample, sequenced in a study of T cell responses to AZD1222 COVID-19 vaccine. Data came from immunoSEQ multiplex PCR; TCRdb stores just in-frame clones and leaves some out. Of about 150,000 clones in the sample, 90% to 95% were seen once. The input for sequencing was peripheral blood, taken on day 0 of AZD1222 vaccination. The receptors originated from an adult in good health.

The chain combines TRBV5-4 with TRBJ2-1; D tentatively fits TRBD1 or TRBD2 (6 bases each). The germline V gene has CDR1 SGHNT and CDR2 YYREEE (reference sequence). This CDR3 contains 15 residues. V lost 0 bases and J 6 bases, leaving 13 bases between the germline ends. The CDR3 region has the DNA TGTGCCAGCAGCTTGGAGGCCGGGGGCTTCAATGAGCAGTTCTTC. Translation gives CASSLEAGGFNEQFF.

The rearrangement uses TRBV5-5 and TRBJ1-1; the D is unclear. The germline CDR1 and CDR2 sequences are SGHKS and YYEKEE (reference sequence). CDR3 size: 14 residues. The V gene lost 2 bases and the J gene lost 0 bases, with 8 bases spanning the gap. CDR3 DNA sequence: TGTGCCAGCAGCTTAAGTTGGATGAACACTGAAGCTTTCTTT. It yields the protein CASSLSWMNTEAFF. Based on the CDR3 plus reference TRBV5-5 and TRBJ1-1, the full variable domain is DAGVTQSPTHLIKTRGQQVTLRCSPISGHKSVSWYQQVLGQGPQFIFQYYEKEERGRGNFPDRFSARQFPNYSSELNVNALLLGDSALYLCASSLSWMNTEAFFGQGTRLTVV.

The CDR3 DNA reads as TGTGCCAGCAGTTACTCGGCGAACATGAACACTGAAGCTTTCTTT. Protein: CASSYSANMNTEAFF. The chain carries TRBV6-5 and TRBJ1-1; D call uncertain. The CDR3 covers 15 residues. Trimming removed 0 bases from V and 0 bases from J, with 8 bases in between. Germline assignment: CDR1 MNHEY and CDR2 SVGAGI.